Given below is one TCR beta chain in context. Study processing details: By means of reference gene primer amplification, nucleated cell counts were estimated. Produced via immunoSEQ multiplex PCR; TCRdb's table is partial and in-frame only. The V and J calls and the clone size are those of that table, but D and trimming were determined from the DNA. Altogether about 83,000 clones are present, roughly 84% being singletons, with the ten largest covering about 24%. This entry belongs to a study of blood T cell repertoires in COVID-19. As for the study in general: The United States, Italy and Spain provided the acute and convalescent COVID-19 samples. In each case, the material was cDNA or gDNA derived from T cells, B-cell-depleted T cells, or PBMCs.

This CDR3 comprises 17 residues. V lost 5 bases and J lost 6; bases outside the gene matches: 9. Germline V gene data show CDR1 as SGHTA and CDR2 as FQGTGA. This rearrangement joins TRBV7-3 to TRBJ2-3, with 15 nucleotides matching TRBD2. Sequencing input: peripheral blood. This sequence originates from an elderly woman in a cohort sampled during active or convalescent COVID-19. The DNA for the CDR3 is TGTGCCAGCAGCCCAACCGGACTAGCGGGAGGGAGGGATACGCAGTATTTT. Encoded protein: CASSPTGLAGGRDTQYF.